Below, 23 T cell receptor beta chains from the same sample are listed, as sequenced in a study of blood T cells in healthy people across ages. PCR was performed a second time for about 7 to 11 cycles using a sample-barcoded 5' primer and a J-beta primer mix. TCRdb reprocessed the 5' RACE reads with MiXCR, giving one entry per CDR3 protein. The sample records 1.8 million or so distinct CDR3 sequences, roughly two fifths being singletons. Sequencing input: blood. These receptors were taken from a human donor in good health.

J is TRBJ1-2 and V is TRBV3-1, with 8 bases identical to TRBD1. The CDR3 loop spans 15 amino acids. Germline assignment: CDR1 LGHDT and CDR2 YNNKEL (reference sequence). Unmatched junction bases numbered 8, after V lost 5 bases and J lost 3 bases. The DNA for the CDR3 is TGTGCCAGCAGCTTTACAGGGGGGTCCGACTATGGCTACACCTTC. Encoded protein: CASSFTGGSDYGYTF.

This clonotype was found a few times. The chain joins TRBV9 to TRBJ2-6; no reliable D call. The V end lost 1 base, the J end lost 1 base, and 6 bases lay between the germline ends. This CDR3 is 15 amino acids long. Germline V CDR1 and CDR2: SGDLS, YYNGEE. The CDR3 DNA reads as TGTGCCAGCAGCGTACTAATATCTGGGGCCAACGTCCTGACTTTC. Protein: CASSVLISGANVLTF.

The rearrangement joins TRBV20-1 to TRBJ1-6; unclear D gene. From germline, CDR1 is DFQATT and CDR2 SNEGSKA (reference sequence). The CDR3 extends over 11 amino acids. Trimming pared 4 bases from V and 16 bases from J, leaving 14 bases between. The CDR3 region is CSATGPGRLHF. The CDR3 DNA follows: TGCAGTGCTACCGGACCCGGTAGGCTCCACTTT.

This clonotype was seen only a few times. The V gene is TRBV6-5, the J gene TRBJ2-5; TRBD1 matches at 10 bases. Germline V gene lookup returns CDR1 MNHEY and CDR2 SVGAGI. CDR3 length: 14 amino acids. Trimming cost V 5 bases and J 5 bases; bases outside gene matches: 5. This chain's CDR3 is CASSQDRGSETQYF. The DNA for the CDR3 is TGTGCCAGCAGTCAGGACAGGGGGAGTGAGACCCAGTACTTC.

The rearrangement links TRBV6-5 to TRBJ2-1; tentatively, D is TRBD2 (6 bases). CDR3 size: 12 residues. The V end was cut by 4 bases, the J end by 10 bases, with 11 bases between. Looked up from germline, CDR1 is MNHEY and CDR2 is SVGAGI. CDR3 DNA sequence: TGTGCCAGCAGTTCCCTTGGGAGGGAGCAGTTCTTC. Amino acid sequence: CASSSLGREQFF.

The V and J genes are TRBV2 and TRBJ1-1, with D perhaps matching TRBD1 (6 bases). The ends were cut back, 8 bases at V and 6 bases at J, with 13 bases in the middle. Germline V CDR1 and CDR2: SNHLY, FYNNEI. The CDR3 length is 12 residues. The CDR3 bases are TGTGCCAGCGCTCCAGGGGCGCCTGAAGCTTTCTTT. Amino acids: CASAPGAPEAFF.

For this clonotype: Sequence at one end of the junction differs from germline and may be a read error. CDR3 coding DNA: TGCAGCGCCATTAATCAGCGGAGCGCCTACAATGTGCAGTTCTTC. As protein: CSAINQRSAYNVQFF. The chain links TRBV29-1 to TRBJ2-1; possibly TRBD2 for D (5 bases). From germline, CDR1 is SQVTM and CDR2 ANQGSEA. This CDR3 region has 15 residues.

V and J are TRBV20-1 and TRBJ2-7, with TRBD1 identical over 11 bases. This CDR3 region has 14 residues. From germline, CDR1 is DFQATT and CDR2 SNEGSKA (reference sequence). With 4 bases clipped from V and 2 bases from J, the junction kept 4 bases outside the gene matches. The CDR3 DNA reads TGCAGTGCTACCGGGACAGGGGGTCCCTACGAGCAGTACTTC. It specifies CSATGTGGPYEQYF.

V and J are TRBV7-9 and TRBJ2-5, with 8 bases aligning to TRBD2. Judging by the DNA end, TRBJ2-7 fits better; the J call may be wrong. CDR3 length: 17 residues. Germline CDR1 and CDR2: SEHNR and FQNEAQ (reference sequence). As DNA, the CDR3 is TGTGCCAGCAGCTCCACAGGACTAGCCGCGATCTCCTACGAGCAGTACTTC. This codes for CASSSTGLAAISYEQYF.

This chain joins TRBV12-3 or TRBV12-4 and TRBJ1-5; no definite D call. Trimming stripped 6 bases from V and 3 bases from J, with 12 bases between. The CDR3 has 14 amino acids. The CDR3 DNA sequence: TGTGCCAGCAGCGCGGACGGGATCAATCAGCCCCAGCATTTT. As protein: CASSADGINQPQHF.

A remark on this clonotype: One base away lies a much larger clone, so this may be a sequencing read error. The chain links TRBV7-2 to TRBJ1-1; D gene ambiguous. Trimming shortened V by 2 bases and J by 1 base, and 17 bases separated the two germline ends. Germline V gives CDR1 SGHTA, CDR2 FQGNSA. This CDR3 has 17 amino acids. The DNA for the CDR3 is TGTGCCAGCAGCTTACGGCCTCCCCAGGAGGGGAACACTGAAGCTTTCTTT. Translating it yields CASSLRPPQEGNTEAFF.

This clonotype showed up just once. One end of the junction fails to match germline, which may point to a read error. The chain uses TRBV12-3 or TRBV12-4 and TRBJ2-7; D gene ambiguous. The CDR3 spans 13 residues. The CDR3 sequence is CACSPSRLGFQYF. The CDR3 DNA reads TGTGCCTGCAGTCCTTCGCGTCTAGGGTTTCAGTACTTC.

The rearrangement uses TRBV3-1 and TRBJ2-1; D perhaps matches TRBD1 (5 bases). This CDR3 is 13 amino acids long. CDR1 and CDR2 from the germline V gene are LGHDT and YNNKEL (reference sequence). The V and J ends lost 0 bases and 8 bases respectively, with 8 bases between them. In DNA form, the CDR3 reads TGTGCCAGCAGCCAAGATTGGGGCGATGAGCAGTTCTTC. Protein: CASSQDWGDEQFF.

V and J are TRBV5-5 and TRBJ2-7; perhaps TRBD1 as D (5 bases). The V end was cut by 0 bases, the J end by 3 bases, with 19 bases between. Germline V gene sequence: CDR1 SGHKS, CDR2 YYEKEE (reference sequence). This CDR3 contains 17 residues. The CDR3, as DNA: TGTGCCAGCAGCTTGGTCACGGGCAGGGCAAGGTTCTACGAGCAGTACTTC. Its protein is CASSLVTGRARFYEQYF.

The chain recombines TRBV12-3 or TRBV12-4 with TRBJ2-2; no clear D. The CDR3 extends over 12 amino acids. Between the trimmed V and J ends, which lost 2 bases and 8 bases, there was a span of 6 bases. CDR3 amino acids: CASSLRLGELFF. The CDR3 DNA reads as TGTGCCAGCAGTTTAAGGTTAGGGGAGCTGTTTTTT.

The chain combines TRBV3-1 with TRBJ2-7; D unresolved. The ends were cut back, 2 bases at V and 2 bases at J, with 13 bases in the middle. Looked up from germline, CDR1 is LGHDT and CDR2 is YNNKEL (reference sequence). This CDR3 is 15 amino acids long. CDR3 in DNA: TGTGCCAGCAGCCAACTCGCCGGTCCAACCTACGAGCAGTACTTC. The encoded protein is CASSQLAGPTYEQYF.

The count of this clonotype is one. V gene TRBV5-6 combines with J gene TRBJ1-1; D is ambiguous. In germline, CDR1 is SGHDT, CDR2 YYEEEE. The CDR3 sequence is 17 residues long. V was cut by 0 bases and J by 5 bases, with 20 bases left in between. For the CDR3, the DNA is TGTGCCAGCAGCTTGGAACGGGGAGATGGTTCGTCGACTGAAGCTTTCTTT. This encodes CASSLERGDGSSTEAFF.

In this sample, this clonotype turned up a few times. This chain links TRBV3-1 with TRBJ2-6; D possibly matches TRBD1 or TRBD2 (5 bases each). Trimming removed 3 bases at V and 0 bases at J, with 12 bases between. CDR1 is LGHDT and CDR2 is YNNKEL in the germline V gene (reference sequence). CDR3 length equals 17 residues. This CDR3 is CASSQIVGGSGANVLTF. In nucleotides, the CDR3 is TGTGCCAGCAGCCAGATAGTTGGGGGCTCTGGGGCCAACGTCCTGACTTTC.

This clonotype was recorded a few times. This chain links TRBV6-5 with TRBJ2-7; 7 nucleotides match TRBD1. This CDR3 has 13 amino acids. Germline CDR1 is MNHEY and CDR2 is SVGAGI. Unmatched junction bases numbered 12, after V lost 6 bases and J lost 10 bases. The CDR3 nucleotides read TGTGCCAGCAGCAAACAGGGGTCGGATACCCAGTACTTC. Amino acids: CASSKQGSDTQYF.

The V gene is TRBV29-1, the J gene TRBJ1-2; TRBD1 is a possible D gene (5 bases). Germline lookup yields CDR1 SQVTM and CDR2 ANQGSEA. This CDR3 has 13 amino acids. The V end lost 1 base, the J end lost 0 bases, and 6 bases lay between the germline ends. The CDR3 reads CSVEGRANYGYTF. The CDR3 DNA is TGCAGCGTTGAAGGCAGGGCTAACTATGGCTACACCTTC.

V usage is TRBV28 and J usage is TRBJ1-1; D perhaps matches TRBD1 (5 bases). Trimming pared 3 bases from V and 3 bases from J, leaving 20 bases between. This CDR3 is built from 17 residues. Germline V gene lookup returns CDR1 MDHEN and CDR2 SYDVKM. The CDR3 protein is CASSFVQGGILDTEAFF. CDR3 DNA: TGTGCCAGCAGTTTTGTTCAGGGAGGCATACTGGACACTGAAGCTTTCTTT.

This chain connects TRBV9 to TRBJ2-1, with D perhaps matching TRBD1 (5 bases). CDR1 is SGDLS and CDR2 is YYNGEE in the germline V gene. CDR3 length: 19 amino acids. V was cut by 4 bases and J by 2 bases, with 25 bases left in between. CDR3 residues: CASSSSDEQATYPYNEQFF. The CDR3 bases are TGTGCCAGCAGCAGCTCAGATGAACAGGCGACTTACCCCTACAATGAGCAGTTCTTC. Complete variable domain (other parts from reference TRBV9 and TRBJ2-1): DSGVTQTPKHLITATGQRVTLRCSPRSGDLSVYWYQQSLDQGLQFLIQYYNGEERAKGNILERFSAQQFPDLHSELNLSSLELGDSALYFCASSSSDEQATYPYNEQFFGPGTRLTVL.

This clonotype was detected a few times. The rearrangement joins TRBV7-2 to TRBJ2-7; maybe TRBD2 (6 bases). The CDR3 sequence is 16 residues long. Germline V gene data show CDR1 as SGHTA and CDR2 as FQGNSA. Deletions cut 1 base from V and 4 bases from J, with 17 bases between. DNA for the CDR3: TGTGCCAGCAGCTTAGTATCCTGGGGGGAATGGTACGAGCAGTACTTC. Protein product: CASSLVSWGEWYEQYF. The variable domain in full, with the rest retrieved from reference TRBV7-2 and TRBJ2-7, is GAGVSQSPSNKVTEKGKDVELRCDPISGHTALYWYRQSLGQGLEFLIYFQGNSAPDKSGLPSDRFSAERTGGSVSTLTIQRTQQEDSAVYLCASSLVSWGEWYEQYFGPGTRLTVT.